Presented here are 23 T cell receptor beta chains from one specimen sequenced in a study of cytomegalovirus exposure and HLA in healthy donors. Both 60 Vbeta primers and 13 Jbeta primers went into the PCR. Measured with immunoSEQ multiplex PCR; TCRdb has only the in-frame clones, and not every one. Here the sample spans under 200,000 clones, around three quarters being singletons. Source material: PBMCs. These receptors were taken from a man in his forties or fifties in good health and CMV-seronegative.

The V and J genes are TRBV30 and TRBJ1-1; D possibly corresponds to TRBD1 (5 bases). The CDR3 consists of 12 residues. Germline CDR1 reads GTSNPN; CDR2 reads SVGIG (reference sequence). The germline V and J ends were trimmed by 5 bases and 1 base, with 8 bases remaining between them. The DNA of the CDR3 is TGTGCCTGGGACAGAAAGAACACTGAAGCTTTCTTT. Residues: CAWDRKNTEAFF.

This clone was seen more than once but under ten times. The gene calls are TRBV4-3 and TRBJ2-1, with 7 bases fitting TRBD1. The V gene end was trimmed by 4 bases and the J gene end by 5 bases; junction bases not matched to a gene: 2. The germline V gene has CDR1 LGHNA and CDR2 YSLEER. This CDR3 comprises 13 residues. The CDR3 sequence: CASSLTGDNEQFF. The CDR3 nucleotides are TGCGCCAGCAGCCTAACAGGGGACAATGAGCAGTTCTTC.

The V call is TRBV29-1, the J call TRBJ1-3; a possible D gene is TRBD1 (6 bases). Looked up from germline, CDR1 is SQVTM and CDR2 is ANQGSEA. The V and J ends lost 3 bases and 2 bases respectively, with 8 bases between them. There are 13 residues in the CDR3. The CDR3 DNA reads TGCAGCGTTGAGGCAGGGGCTGGAAACACCATATATTTT. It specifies CSVEAGAGNTIYF.

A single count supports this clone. The CDR3 sequence: CAISEGGARTEAFF. The CDR3, as DNA: TGTGCCATCAGTGAAGGGGGGGCTAGGACTGAAGCTTTCTTT. The gene calls are TRBV10-3 and TRBJ1-1, with TRBD1 as a possible D gene (6 bases). Trimming stripped 3 bases from V and 5 bases from J, with 13 bases between. CDR3 length: 14 amino acids. CDR1 is ENHRY and CDR2 is SYGVKD in the germline V gene.

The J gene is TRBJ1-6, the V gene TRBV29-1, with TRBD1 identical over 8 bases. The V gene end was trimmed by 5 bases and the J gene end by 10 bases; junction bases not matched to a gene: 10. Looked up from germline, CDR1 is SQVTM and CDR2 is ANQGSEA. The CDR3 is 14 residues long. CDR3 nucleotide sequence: TGCAGCGTTAGTTCAGGGGGCTTGACCTCACCCCTCCACTTT. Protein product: CSVSSGGLTSPLHF.

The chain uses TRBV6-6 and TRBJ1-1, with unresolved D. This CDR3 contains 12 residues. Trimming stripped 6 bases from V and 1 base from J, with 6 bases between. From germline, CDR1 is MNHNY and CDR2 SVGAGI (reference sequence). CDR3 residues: CASRGANTEAFF. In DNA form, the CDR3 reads TGTGCCAGCAGGGGCGCGAACACTGAAGCTTTCTTT.

CDR3 coding DNA: TGTGCCAGCAGCTCCGGGGGGTTCTCGGGGGCTCACAATGAGCAGTTCTTC. Protein: CASSSGGFSGAHNEQFF. V usage is TRBV5-4 and J usage is TRBJ2-1; TRBD2 is a possible D gene (7 bases). CDR1 and CDR2 from the germline V gene are SGHNT and YYREEE (reference sequence). V was shortened by 3 bases and J by 5 bases, with 21 bases between the two germline ends. The CDR3 is made up of 17 amino acids.

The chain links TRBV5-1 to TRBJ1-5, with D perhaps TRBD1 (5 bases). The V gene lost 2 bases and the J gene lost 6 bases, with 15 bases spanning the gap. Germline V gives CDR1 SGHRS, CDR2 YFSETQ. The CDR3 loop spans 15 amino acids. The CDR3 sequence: CASSLGGTASQPQHF. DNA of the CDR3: TGCGCCAGCAGCTTAGGAGGGACTGCGAGTCAGCCCCAGCATTTT.

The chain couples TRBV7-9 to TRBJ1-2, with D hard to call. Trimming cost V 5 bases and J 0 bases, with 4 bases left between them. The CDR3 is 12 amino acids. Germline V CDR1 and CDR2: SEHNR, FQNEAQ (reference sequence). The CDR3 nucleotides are TGTGCCAGCAGCAATACTAACTATGGCTACACCTTC. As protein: CASSNTNYGYTF.

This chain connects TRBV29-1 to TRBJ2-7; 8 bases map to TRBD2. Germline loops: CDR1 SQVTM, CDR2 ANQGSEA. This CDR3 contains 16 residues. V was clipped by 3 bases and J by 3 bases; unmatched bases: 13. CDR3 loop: CSVETAEAGDFYEQYF. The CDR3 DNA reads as TGCAGCGTTGAGACCGCGGAAGCGGGAGATTTCTACGAGCAGTACTTC.

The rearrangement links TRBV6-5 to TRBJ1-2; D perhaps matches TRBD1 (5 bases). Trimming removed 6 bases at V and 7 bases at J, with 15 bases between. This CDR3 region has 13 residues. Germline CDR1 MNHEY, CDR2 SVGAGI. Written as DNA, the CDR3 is TGTGCCAGCAGAGGGACTATCTCTCCTGGCTACACCTTC. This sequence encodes CASRGTISPGYTF.

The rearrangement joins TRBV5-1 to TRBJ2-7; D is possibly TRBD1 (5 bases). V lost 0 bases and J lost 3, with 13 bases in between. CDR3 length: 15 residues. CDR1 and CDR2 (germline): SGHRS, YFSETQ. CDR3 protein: CASSLDGQPLYEQYF. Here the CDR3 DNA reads TGCGCCAGCAGCTTGGACGGACAACCTCTCTACGAGCAGTACTTC.

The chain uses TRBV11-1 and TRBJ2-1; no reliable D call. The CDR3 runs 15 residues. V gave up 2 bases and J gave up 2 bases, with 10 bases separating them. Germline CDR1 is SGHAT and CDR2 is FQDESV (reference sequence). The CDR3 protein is CASSLYAETYNEQFF. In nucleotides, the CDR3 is TGTGCCAGCAGCTTATACGCGGAAACCTACAATGAGCAGTTCTTC.

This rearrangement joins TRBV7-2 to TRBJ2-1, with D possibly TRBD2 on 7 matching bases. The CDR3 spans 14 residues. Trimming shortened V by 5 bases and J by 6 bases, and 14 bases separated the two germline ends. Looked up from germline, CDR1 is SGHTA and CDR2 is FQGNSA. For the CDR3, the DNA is TGTGCCAGCAGCCTGGGGGCGGGAGCCAATGAGCAGTTCTTC. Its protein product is CASSLGAGANEQFF.

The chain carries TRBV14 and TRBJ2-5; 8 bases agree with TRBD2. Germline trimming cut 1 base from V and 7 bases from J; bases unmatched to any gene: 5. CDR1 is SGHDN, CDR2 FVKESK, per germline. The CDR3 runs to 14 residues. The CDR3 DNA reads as TGTGCCAGCAGCCAAGGACTAGCGAGAGCGACCCAGTACTTC. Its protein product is CASSQGLARATQYF.

CDR3 nucleotides: TGTGCCAGCAGCTCAATCCGACAGGGGGCCACAGATACGCAGTATTTT. Encoded protein: CASSSIRQGATDTQYF. The chain has TRBV13 and TRBJ2-3, with 10 bases identical to TRBD1. V dropped 4 bases and J dropped 2; count of bases not matched to a gene: 6. Germline-derived CDR1 and CDR2 are PRHDT and FYEKMQ (reference sequence). The CDR3 contains 16 residues.

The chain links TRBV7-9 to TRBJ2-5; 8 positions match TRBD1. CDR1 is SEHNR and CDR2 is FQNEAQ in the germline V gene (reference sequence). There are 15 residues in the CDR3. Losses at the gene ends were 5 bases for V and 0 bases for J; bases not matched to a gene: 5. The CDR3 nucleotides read TGTGCCAGCAGCCAAACAGGGGGGTACCAAGAGACCCAGTACTTC. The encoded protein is CASSQTGGYQETQYF.

This CDR3 is CASSLRQATEAFF. The CDR3, as DNA: TGTGCCAGCAGCTTACGGCAGGCCACTGAAGCTTTCTTT. The chain has TRBV7-2 and TRBJ1-1, with D uncertain. Germline CDR1 is SGHTA and CDR2 is FQGNSA. This CDR3 spans 13 amino acids. Trimming pared 2 bases from V and 4 bases from J, leaving 8 bases between.

In DNA, the CDR3 is TGTGCCAGCAGTTTCCGAGGACAGCTTAATGAAAAACTGTTTTTT. Protein product: CASSFRGQLNEKLFF. The J gene is TRBJ1-4, the V gene TRBV6-5; D might be TRBD1 (6 bases). CDR1 and CDR2 (germline): MNHEY, SVGAGI. V lost 4 bases to trimming and J lost 4 bases, with 13 bases between them. The CDR3 loop spans 15 amino acids.

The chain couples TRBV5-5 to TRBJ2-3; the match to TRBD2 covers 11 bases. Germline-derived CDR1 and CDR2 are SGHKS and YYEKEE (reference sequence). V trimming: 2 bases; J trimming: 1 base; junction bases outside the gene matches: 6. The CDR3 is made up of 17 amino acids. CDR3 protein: CASSFFTSGGGTDTQYF. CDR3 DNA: TGTGCCAGCAGCTTTTTTACTAGCGGGGGTGGCACAGATACGCAGTATTTT.

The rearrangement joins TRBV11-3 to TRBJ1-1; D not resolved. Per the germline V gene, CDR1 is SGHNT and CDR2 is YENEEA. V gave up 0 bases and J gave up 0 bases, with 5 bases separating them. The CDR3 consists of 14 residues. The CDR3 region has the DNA TGTGCCAGCAGCTTAGACAGTTTGAACACTGAAGCTTTCTTT. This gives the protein CASSLDSLNTEAFF. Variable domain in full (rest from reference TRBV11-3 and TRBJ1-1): EAGVVQSPRYKIIEKKQPVAFWCNPISGHNTLYWYLQNLGQGPELLIRYENEEAVDDSQLPKDRFSAERLKGVDSTLKIQPAELGDSAVYLCASSLDSLNTEAFFGQGTRLTVV.

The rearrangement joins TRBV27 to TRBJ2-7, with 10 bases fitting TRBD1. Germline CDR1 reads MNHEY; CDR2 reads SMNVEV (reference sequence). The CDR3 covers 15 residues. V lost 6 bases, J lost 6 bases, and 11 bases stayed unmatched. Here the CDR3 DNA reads TGTGCCAGCAGGGTCGACAGGGGGCAACTATCCGAGCAGTACTTC. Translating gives CASRVDRGQLSEQYF.

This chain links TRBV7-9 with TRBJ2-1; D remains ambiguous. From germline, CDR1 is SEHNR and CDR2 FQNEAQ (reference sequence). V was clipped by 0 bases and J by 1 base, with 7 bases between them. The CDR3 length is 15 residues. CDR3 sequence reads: CASSLAYSSYNEQFF. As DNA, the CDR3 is TGTGCCAGCAGCTTAGCATATTCGTCCTACAATGAGCAGTTCTTC.